The clone carrying this T cell receptor beta chain was detected only once. Its antigen remains unknown. These data come from a study of blood T cells in healthy people across ages. Study-wide results and limits: Older age coincided with a roughly linear decline in TCR beta diversity per million T cells. Estimates of diversity drawn from one million T cells were considered underestimates.

A sample-barcoded 5' primer and a J-beta primer mix were used in a second PCR of roughly 6 to 11 cycles. All cDNA molecules were each tagged by a template-switch adaptor with 12 random nucleotides. TCRdb independently ran MiXCR on the 5' RACE reads; one entry per CDR3 protein. The table lists approximately 690,000 distinct CDR3 sequences, roughly 53% of them singletons. The receptor was derived from a man in his sixties in good health. The sequenced material came from blood.

The DNA for the CDR3 is TGTGCCAGCAGTTTATCCCGGGTAGGGAAAGAGACCCAGTACTTC. Translation: CASSLSRVGKETQYF. The rearrangement links TRBV28 to TRBJ2-5; D remains unclear. CDR1 is MDHEN, CDR2 SYDVKM, per germline. The CDR3 is 15 residues long. V dropped 1 base and J dropped 3 bases, with 12 bases sitting between them.